The clone carrying this T cell receptor beta chain was picked up many times. Its antigen is undetermined. The library attached unique molecular identifiers to individual cDNA molecules. Each CDR3 protein is one row after TCRdb ran MiXCR on the RACE reads. The data show some 340,000 distinct CDR3 sequences, approximately 6.3% seen once. This sample's time point: patch test 1, 2 weeks after DPC sensitization. Sample treatment: therapeutic diphenylcyclopropenone sensitization with weekly scalp DPC. The record originates from a study of human T cells and chemical hapten exposure. Points from the study as a whole: TCRs exceeding 1 in 1000 frequency stayed unchanged with DPC sensitization. Large CDR3 similarity clusters arose significantly more often from expanded TCRs than from controls. Donors' alopecia may make their immune response differ from healthy people's.

Germline CDR1 is ENHRY and CDR2 is SYGVKD. V gave up 8 bases and J gave up 5 bases; unmatched junction bases: 12. This CDR3 region has 14 residues. This sequence joins TRBV10-3 and TRBJ2-7, with 7 bases fitting TRBD1. The receptor was derived from a woman between 18 and 29 years old with alopecia areata. Some clones in this sample may be carry-over from other donors' samples. The sequencing used whole blood, collected in connection with sensitization to the hapten diphenylcyclopropenone (DPC). For the CDR3, the DNA is TGTGCCATCCGGGCAAAGGGACAGTACCACGAGCAGTACTTC. This encodes CAIRAKGQYHEQYF.